This T cell receptor (beta chain) was recovered during a study of siplizumab effects on memory and regulatory T cells. A note on this clone: Its matching antigen is unknown.

The study assayed 75,000 to 100,000 TCR templates per sample. Generated by immunoSEQ multiplex PCR, the TCRdb table keeps only in-frame clones and is missing some. Here the sample spans around 100,000 clones, about 90% being singletons. This CDR3 region has 13 residues. Germline V gene lookup returns CDR1 WSHSY and CDR2 SAAADI. V was cut by 6 bases and J by 1 base, with 7 bases left in between. Study-wide results and limits: A minor fraction of alloreactive clones, and no more, mapped to unstimulated subsets. Neither a naive nor a memory phenotype was assignable to roughly 80-95% of proliferating CD4+ or CD8+ clones.

The V call is TRBV10-2, the J call TRBJ1-5, with a tentative D call TRBD1 (6 bases). The sequenced sample was CD4+ T cells sorted from blood. The sequence was collected from a human donor in good health. This CDR3 reads CASRDRSNQPQHF. CDR3 nucleotide sequence: TGCGCCAGCAGGGACAGAAGCAATCAGCCCCAGCATTTT.